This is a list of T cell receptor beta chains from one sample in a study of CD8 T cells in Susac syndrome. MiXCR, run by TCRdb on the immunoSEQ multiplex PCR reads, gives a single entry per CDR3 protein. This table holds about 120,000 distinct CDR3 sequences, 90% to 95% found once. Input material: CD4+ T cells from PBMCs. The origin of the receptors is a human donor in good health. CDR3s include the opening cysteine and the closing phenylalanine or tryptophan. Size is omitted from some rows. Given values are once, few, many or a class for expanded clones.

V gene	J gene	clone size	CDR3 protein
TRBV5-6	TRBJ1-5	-	CASSSGGFFNQPQHF
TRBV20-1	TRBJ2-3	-	CSARDNLITDTQYF
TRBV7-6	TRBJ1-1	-	CASSSGGTGPTEAFF
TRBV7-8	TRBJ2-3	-	CASSLGIADTQYF
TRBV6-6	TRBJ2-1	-	CASTSRASEEQFF
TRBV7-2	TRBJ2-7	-	CASSLVIGTQGEQYF
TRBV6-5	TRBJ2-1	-	CASSRKLAANEQFF
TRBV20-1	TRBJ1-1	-	CSARDATANTEAFF
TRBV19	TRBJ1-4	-	CASSILVADPWLFF
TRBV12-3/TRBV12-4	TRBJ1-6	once	CASSLAGIPPLHF
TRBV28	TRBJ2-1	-	CASSGHLHNEQFF
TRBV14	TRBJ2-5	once	CASSQNRGETQYF
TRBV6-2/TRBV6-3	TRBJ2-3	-	CASSFRASGTDTQYF
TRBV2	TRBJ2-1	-	CASSERKLGLAGEFF
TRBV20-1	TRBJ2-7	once	CSAELAASSYEQYF
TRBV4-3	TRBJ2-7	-	CASSQQAFGQGIHEQYF
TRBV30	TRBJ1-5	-	CAWSVNDRDNQPQHF
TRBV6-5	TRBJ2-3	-	CASSYSNGNTDTQYF
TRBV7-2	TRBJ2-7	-	CASSQPGQPYEQYF
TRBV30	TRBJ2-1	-	CAWSTGGLNEQFF
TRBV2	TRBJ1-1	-	CASSGQLNTEAFF
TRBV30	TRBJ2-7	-	CAWSPPVGLSYEQYF
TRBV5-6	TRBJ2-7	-	CASNWGGLPYEQYF
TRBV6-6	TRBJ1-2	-	CASSYSGWEGYTF
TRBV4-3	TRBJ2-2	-	CASSHGDRDTGELFF
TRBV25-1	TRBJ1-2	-	CASSESGSRGYGYTF
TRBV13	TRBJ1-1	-	CASSLGLVSGDTEAFF
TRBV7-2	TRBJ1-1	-	CASSLGFGTGATEAFF
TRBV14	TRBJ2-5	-	CASSRRRGQETQYF
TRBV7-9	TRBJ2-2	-	CASARAGGPRTGELFF
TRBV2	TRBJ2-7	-	CASSQDRVGGEQYF
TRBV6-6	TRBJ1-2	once	CASSGGDGYTF
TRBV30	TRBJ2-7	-	CAWSSPLEQYF
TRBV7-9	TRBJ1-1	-	CASSFRDANTEAFF
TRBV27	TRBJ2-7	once	CASSLKDRGRESYEQYF
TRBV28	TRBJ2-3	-	CASSFRLIGDTQYF
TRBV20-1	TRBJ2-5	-	CSAKVWRQETQYF
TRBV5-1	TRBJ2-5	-	CASSLVAGQAQTQYF
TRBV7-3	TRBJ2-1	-	CASSLWDSLGNEQFF
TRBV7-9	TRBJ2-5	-	CASTQRNSRETQYF
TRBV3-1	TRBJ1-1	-	CASSLRWTRPPEAFF
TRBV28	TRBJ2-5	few	CASSLETQYF